This T cell receptor (beta chain) came from a study of T cell responses to AZD1222 COVID-19 vaccine. Study results and caveats: Donors were largely white British and mainly female; clonal diversity was possibly underestimated. Spike-specific TCR breadth and depth were elevated following two AZD1222 doses. In the spike-specific TCR repertoire, nearly half reportedly target unmutated variant regions.

Only in-frame clones appear in the TCRdb table, and some are missing; sequencing was by immunoSEQ multiplex PCR. The table has approximately 200,000 clones, approximately 93% seen once. Germline CDR1 and CDR2: SEHNR and FQNEAQ (reference sequence). The CDR3 length is 14 residues. Trimming shortened V by 0 bases and J by 9 bases, and 12 bases separated the two germline ends. Both about-4-week and about-12-week second-dose recipients were combined. Concerning this clone itself: The antigen remains unidentified.

This receptor was taken from an adult who received the AZD1222 COVID-19 vaccine. The chain employs TRBV7-9 and TRBJ2-1, with D perhaps TRBD2 (5 bases). The starting material was peripheral blood, obtained 28 days after the second AZD1222 dose. CDR3 sequence (DNA): TGTGCCAGCAGCTTAGCGCTAGCCAGTGTTGAGCAGTTCTTC. Amino acid sequence: CASSLALASVEQFF.